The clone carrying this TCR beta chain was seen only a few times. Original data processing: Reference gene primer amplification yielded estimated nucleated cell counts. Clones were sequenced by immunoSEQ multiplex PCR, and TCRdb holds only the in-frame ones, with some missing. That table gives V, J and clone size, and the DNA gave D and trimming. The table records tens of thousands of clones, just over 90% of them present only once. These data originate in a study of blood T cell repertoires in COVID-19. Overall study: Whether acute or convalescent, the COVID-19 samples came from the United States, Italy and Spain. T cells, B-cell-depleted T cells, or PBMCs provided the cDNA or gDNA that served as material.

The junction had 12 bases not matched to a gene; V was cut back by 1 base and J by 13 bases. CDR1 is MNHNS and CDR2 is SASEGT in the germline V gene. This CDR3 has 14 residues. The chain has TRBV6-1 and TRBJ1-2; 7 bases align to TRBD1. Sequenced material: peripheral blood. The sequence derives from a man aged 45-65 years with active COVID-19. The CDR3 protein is CASSEVRDSASGTF. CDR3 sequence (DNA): TGTGCCAGCAGTGAAGTGAGGGACAGCGCGTCGGGCACCTTC.